The sequence of this TCR beta chain was determined in a study of regulatory T cells in long-lasting Graves disease. Turning to the study itself: Newly diagnosed Graves' patients took antithyroid drugs under 3 months.

On this clonotype itself: No antigen is known for it.

The germline CDR1 and CDR2 sequences are SGHVS and FQNEAQ. Deletions cut 3 bases from V and 9 bases from J, with 6 bases between. The CDR3 loop spans 11 amino acids. Described time point: newly diagnosed GD, antithyroid drugs for less than 3 months. Following extraction of RNA from PBMCs, that RNA was used to make the TCR library. Study observations and caveats: Favored gene segments in persistent disease were TRBV28, TRBJ1-2 and TRBJ2-5. TCR diversity was lower in persistent Graves' patients (versus newly diagnosed ones).

In building TCR beta libraries, iRepertoire HTBI primers were used together with Arm-PCR of CDR3 regions. MiXCR, applied by TCRdb to the multiplex PCR reads, yields one record per CDR3 protein. The sample lists 250,000 to 300,000 distinct CDR3 sequences, roughly 18% occurring once. Separately, the same data were catalogued under a study of T cells in Graves' hyperthyroidism and ophthalmopathy. Per that paper: Criteria for exclusion of patients were uncontrolled infection, other autoimmune disease, pregnancy or lactation.

This clonotype was obtained from a woman aged 25 to 39 with Graves disease. Sequenced here: peripheral blood mononuclear cells (PBMCs), sampled at new diagnosis, from a patient treated with antithyroid drugs. This chain connects TRBV7-8 to TRBJ1-5; possibly TRBD1 for D (5 bases). The CDR3 spells CASSFQGPQHF. CDR3 bases: TGTGCCAGCAGCTTCCAGGGGCCCCAGCATTTT. The variable domain in full, with the rest retrieved from reference TRBV7-8 and TRBJ1-5, is GAGVSQSPRYKVAKRGQDVALRCDPISGHVSLFWYQQALGQGPEFLTYFQNEAQLDKSGLPSDRFFAERPEGSVSTLKIQRTQQEDSAVYLCASSFQGPQHFGDGTRLSIL.